These 3 T cell receptor beta chains share one sample of origin, sequenced in a study of control samples from healthy donors and cancer patients. This table comes from immunoSEQ multiplex PCR, and its TCRdb copy is limited to in-frame clones, with some not included. The table has under 200,000 clones, 90% to 95% seen once. The material sequenced was blood. The receptors come from a woman aged 30 to 39 in good health.

CDR3 DNA: TGCGCCAGCAGCTTGGGTCAGGGGTGGACTGAAGCTTTCTTT. Protein sequence: CASSLGQGWTEAFF. The chain links TRBV5-1 to TRBJ1-1; TRBD1 is a possible D gene (6 bases). The CDR3 spans 14 residues. The V end was cut by 0 bases, the J end by 5 bases, with 11 bases between. In germline, CDR1 is SGHRS, CDR2 YFSETQ. Together with reference TRBV5-1 and TRBJ1-1, the CDR3 gives the full variable domain: KAGVTQTPRYLIKTRGQQVTLSCSPISGHRSVSWYQQTPGQGLQFLFEYFSETQRNKGNFPGRFSGRQFSNSRSEMNVSTLELGDSALYLCASSLGQGWTEAFFGQGTRLTVV.

The V gene is TRBV9, the J gene TRBJ2-2, with 10 bases that match TRBD2. Germline assignment: CDR1 SGDLS and CDR2 YYNGEE. Trimming took 0 bases from V and 6 from J; bases not matched to a gene: 2. This CDR3 has 15 residues. This CDR3 reads CASSVEAGGPGELFF. CDR3 DNA sequence: TGTGCCAGCAGCGTAGAAGCGGGAGGGCCCGGGGAGCTGTTTTTT.

CDR3 sequence: CASSLLRGDSGNTIYF. Here the CDR3 DNA reads TGTGCCAGCAGTTTATTACGGGGGGACTCTGGAAACACCATATATTTT. The rearrangement links TRBV28 to TRBJ1-3; the D gene is possibly TRBD1 (5 bases). This CDR3 is 16 amino acids long. V gave up 1 base and J gave up 0 bases, with 10 bases separating them. Germline loops: CDR1 MDHEN, CDR2 SYDVKM.